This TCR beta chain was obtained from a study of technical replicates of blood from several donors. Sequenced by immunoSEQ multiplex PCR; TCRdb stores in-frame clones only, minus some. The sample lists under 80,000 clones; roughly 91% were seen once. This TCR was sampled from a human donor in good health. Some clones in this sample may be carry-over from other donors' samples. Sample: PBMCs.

CDR3 sequence: CASSLSGYSTDTQYF. Written as DNA, the CDR3 is TGTGCCAGCAGCTTATCGGGATATAGCACAGATACGCAGTATTTT. The chain uses TRBV7-3 and TRBJ2-3; D possibly corresponds to TRBD2 (5 bases). V was shortened by 2 bases and J by 0 bases, with 9 bases between the two germline ends. There are 15 residues in the CDR3. CDR1 is SGHTA, CDR2 FQGTGA, per germline.